The present TCR beta chain was sequenced within a study of T cell changes during pregnancy in multiple sclerosis. Germline V lookup: CDR1 MNHEY, CDR2 SMNVEV (reference sequence). The ends were cut back, 6 bases at V and 3 bases at J, with 14 bases in the middle. The CDR3 has 14 residues. This clone was found a few times. Profiled with immunoSEQ multiplex PCR; TCRdb holds only in-frame clones, not every one. The data show about 74,000 clones, with roughly 90% seen just once and about 4% held by the top ten. The clonotype was recovered from a female donor in good health, enrolled as a control in a pregnancy study. Sequenced material: peripheral blood, taken after pregnancy. The chain couples TRBV27 to TRBJ1-2, with a possible D match to TRBD1 (6 bases). In nucleotides, the CDR3 is TGTGCCAGCAGCCCAGGGGTTGGGGACTATGGCTACACCTTC. Translating gives CASSPGVGDYGYTF.